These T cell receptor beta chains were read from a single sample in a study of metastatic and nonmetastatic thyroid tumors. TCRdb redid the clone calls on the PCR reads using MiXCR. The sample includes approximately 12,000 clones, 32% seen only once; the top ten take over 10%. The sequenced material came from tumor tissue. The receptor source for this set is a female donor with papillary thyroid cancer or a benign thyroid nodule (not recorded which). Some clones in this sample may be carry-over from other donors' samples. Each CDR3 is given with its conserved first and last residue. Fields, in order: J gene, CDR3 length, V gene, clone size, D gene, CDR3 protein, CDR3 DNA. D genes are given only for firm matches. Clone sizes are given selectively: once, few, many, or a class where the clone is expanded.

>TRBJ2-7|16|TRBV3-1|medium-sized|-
CASSQDPDRSSYEQYF
TGTGCCAGCAGCCAAGACCCAGACAGGTCTTCCTACGAGCAGTACTTC
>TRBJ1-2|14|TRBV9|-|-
CASSVDGCASGYTF
TGTGCCAGCAGCGTAGACGGGTGTGCGTCCGGCTACACCTTC
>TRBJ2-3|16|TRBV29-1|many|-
CSVEGVGAGATDTQYF
TGCAGCGTTGAAGGTGTAGGGGCAGGGGCCACAGATACGCAGTATTTT
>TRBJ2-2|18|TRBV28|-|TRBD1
CASSLSGTGGFDTGELFF
TGTGCCAGCAGTTTATCCGGGACAGGGGGCTTCGACACCGGGGAGCTGTTTTTT
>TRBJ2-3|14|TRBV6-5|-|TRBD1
CASSYDRGMNTQYF
TGTGCCAGCAGTTACGACAGGGGCATGAATACGCAGTATTTT
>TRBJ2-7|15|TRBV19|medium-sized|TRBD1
CASSIVGTGSIEQYF
TGTGCCAGTAGTATTGTTGGGACAGGGTCAATTGAGCAGTACTTC
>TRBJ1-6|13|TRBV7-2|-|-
CASSWDGNSPLHF
TGTGCCAGCAGCTGGGACGGGAATTCACCCCTCCACTTT
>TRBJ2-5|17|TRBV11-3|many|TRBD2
CASSPGLAGGPAKTQYF
TGTGCCAGCAGTCCGGGACTAGCGGGAGGGCCGGCGAAGACCCAGTACTTC
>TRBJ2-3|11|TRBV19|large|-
CASTGRDTQYF
TGTGCCAGCACGGGTCGGGATACGCAGTATTTT
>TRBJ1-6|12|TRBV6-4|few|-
CASSDSVVPLHF
TGTGCCAGCAGTGACTCAGTGGTACCCCTCCACTTT
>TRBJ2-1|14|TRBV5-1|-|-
CASSIGTGYNEQFF
TGCGCCAGCAGCATCGGGACTGGCTACAATGAGCAGTTCTTC
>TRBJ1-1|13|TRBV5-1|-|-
CASSLDTGRLAFF
TGCGCCAGCAGCTTGGACACAGGCCGGCTCGCTTTCTTT
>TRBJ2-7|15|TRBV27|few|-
CASAPGQWSSYEQYF
TGTGCCAGCGCCCCTGGACAGTGGTCCTCCTACGAGCAGTACTTC
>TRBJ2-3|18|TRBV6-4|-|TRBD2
CASSDSGTASGSLYTQYF
TGTGCCAGCAGTGACTCGGGGACGGCTAGCGGGAGTCTGTATACGCAGTATTTT
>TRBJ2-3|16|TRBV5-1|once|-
CASTSVTKFLTDTQYF
TGCGCCAGCACCTCCGTGACAAAATTTCTCACAGATACGCAGTATTTT